This passage covers 4 T cell receptor beta chains from one sample sequenced in a study of cytomegalovirus exposure and HLA in healthy donors. The study ran its PCR with 60 Vbeta and 13 Jbeta primers. The data were produced by immunoSEQ multiplex PCR, yet TCRdb's version contains in-frame clones alone and is incomplete. Of 100,000 to 150,000 clones in the sample, 70% to 80% are singletons; the top ten hold under 3%. Sequenced: PBMCs. These receptors were collected from a woman aged 55-75 years in good health and CMV-seropositive.

With regard to this clone: This sample also contains other DNA sequences that code for the same CDR3. V and J are TRBV9 and TRBJ2-2; 12 bases map to TRBD2. Losses at the gene ends were 2 bases for V and 4 bases for J; bases not matched to a gene: 9. CDR1 and CDR2 (germline): SGDLS, YYNGEE. This CDR3 has 18 amino acids. CDR3 bases: TGTGCCAGCAGCGTTGGCCTAGCGGGGGGGCCGGGCACCGGGGAGCTGTTTTTT. This codes for CASSVGLAGGPGTGELFF. The whole variable domain, remainder taken from reference TRBV9 and TRBJ2-2, is DSGVTQTPKHLITATGQRVTLRCSPRSGDLSVYWYQQSLDQGLQFLIQYYNGEERAKGNILERFSAQQFPDLHSELNLSSLELGDSALYFCASSVGLAGGPGTGELFFGEGSRLTVL.

This chain connects TRBV5-8 to TRBJ2-7; TRBD1 agrees at 9 bases. V trimming: 2 bases; J trimming: 5 bases; junction bases outside the gene matches: 5. Germline-derived CDR1 and CDR2 are SGHTS and YDEGEE. The CDR3 runs 14 residues. The CDR3 sequence: CASSFGQGWNEQYF. The CDR3 DNA reads as TGTGCCAGCAGCTTTGGACAGGGGTGGAACGAGCAGTACTTC.

The chain is built from TRBV7-3 and TRBJ2-5, with D possibly being TRBD2 (6 bases). The CDR3 is 14 residues long. The V gene lost 4 bases and the J gene lost 2 bases, with 11 bases spanning the gap. Germline CDR1 reads SGHTA; CDR2 reads FQGTGA. CDR3 sequence reads: CASSSGLPQETQYF. CDR3 bases: TGTGCCAGCAGCTCCGGACTACCTCAAGAGACCCAGTACTTC.

This clone occurred once. V gene TRBV6-5 combines with J gene TRBJ1-6; D is ambiguous. There are 14 residues in the CDR3. Germline CDR1 and CDR2: MNHEY and SVGAGI. With 8 bases removed from V and 0 bases from J, the gap between germline ends came to 8 bases. Here the CDR3 DNA reads TGTGCCAGCCTTCCGAGCTCCTATAATTCACCCCTCCACTTT. It encodes CASLPSSYNSPLHF.